Reported below is one TCR beta chain. This sample is drawn from a study of blood T cell repertoires in COVID-19. The wider study: Acute-phase and convalescent COVID-19 samples originated in the United States, Italy and Spain.

Germline V gene data show CDR1 as MNHEY and CDR2 as SVGAGI. CDR3 length: 16 amino acids. The ends were cut back, 3 bases at V and 2 bases at J, with 14 bases in the middle. Assignments of participants to cohorts depended upon their own reported clinical history. The authors' processing: Cell counts per sample came from amplifying reference gene primers. Clones were read by immunoSEQ multiplex PCR, and TCRdb kept only the in-frame ones, dropping some. V and J calls and clone size come straight from that table; D and trimming were deduced from the DNA. This table holds 200,000 or so clones, 80% found once.

The source of this sequence is a woman in her 40s with acute COVID-19. The chain has TRBV6-5 and TRBJ2-1; possibly TRBD2 for D (7 bases). The sequenced sample was PBMCs or T cells enriched from blood (not recorded which). The CDR3 loop reads CASSYRRGGPYNEQFF. The CDR3 DNA reads as TGTGCCAGCAGTTATCGTAGGGGGGGCCCCTACAATGAGCAGTTCTTC.